This is a list of T cell receptor beta chains from one sample in a study of T cell repertoires in cytomegalovirus infection. Their antigens remain unidentified. TCRdb reprocessed the reads via MiXCR and lists one record per CDR3 protein. The sample lists 570,000 or so distinct CDR3 sequences; roughly 42% were seen once. The specimen was cultured PBMCs, collected from culture after CMV antigen stimulation. Receptor source: a human donor in good health (CMV status not recorded). Some clones in this sample may be carry-over from other donors' samples. Each CDR3 is given with its conserved first and last residue. The D gene is left open where the match is weak. Expanded clones get a size class; other rows say once, few or many, or leave the size out.

J gene: TRBJ2-7
clone size: few
D gene: TRBD2
V gene: TRBV18
CDR3 protein: CASSPTSGSPGPYEQYF
CDR3 DNA: TGTGCCAGCTCACCGACTAGCGGGAGTCCGGGTCCCTACGAGCAGTACTTC

J gene: TRBJ2-3
clone size: .
D gene: TRBD2
V gene: TRBV5-4
CDR3 protein: CASSFGGRSTDTQYF
CDR3 DNA: TGTGCCAGCAGCTTCGGCGGGAGGAGCACAGATACGCAGTATTTT

J gene: TRBJ2-5
clone size: many
D gene: TRBD1
V gene: TRBV7-8
CDR3 protein: CASSWGQGGGETQYF
CDR3 DNA: TGTGCCAGCAGCTGGGGACAGGGGGGCGGAGAGACCCAGTACTTC

J gene: TRBJ2-2
clone size: .
D gene: .
V gene: TRBV10-3
CDR3 protein: CAISVGAGGQTGELFF
CDR3 DNA: TGTGCCATCAGTGTTGGGGCAGGCGGACAAACCGGGGAGCTGTTTTTT

J gene: TRBJ1-3
clone size: .
D gene: .
V gene: TRBV7-2
CDR3 protein: CASSPYVRGGNTIYF
CDR3 DNA: TGTGCCAGCAGCCCCTATGTAAGGGGTGGAAACACCATATATTTT

J gene: TRBJ1-1
clone size: few
D gene: .
V gene: TRBV12-3/TRBV12-4
CDR3 protein: CASRISGHLTTAFF
CDR3 DNA: TGTGCCAGCAGGATATCAGGGCATCTCACCACGGCTTTCTTT

J gene: TRBJ2-7
clone size: many
D gene: .
V gene: TRBV7-2
CDR3 protein: CASSLWRASYEQYF
CDR3 DNA: TGTGCCAGCAGCTTATGGCGGGCTAGCTACGAGCAGTACTTC

J gene: TRBJ1-1
clone size: few
D gene: .
V gene: TRBV10-3
CDR3 protein: CAISGTGPTEAFF
CDR3 DNA: TGTGCCATCAGTGGAACAGGGCCCACTGAAGCTTTCTTT

J gene: TRBJ2-7
clone size: .
D gene: .
V gene: TRBV11-2
CDR3 protein: CASSLEYSEQYF
CDR3 DNA: TGTGCCAGCAGCTTAGAATATAGCGAGCAGTACTTC

J gene: TRBJ2-1
clone size: few
D gene: TRBD2
V gene: TRBV7-2
CDR3 protein: CASSLLREDKQFF
CDR3 DNA: TGTGCCAGCAGCTTATTGCGGGAGGATAAGCAGTTCTTC

J gene: TRBJ1-1
clone size: few
D gene: TRBD1
V gene: TRBV11-2
CDR3 protein: CASSLRGLTHTEAFF
CDR3 DNA: TGTGCCAGCAGCTTAAGGGGGCTAACACACACTGAAGCTTTCTTT

J gene: TRBJ2-3
clone size: few
D gene: .
V gene: TRBV12-3/TRBV12-4
CDR3 protein: CASSLRGQPPDTQYF
CDR3 DNA: TGTGCCAGCAGTTTACGCGGTCAGCCTCCAGATACGCAGTATTTT

J gene: TRBJ2-3
clone size: few
D gene: .
V gene: TRBV6-1
CDR3 protein: CASSEFGRRDTQYF
CDR3 DNA: TGTGCCAGCAGTGAATTCGGAAGGCGGGATACGCAGTATTTT

J gene: TRBJ1-1
clone size: .
D gene: .
V gene: TRBV7-2
CDR3 protein: CASSLQEWNTEAFF
CDR3 DNA: TGTGCCAGCAGCTTACAGGAGTGGAACACTGAAGCTTTCTTT

J gene: TRBJ1-3
clone size: few
D gene: .
V gene: TRBV2
CDR3 protein: CASSDGGYGNTIYF
CDR3 DNA: TGTGCCAGCAGTGACGGGGGATATGGAAACACCATATATTTT

J gene: TRBJ2-3
clone size: .
D gene: .
V gene: TRBV12-3/TRBV12-4
CDR3 protein: CASSMPGSYRTDTQYF
CDR3 DNA: TGTGCCAGCAGTATGCCGGGTTCCTACCGCACAGATACGCAGTATTTT

J gene: TRBJ2-2
clone size: many
D gene: .
V gene: TRBV2
CDR3 protein: CARAGPQRGELFF
CDR3 DNA: TGTGCCAGAGCCGGGCCCCAGCGCGGGGAGCTGTTTTTT